The next 22 T cell receptor beta chains were all read from a single sample in a study of metastatic and nonmetastatic thyroid tumors (dated by TCRdb to 2018 to 2021). None of the patients had been given any treatment before thyroid surgery. Libraries were built with PCR. Data came from an Illumina HiSeq 4000. In-frame beta chains were kept once TCRdb had trimmed the public reads at Q25 with fastp and called clones with MiXCR. For this sample the table gives 34,000 or so clones, of which around 15% were detected only once. Of the sample, 3% to 4% falls within the top ten clones. The sample taken for sequencing was blood. Receptor source: a female donor with papillary thyroid cancer or a benign thyroid nodule (not recorded which). Some clones in this sample may be carry-over from other donors' samples.

This clone has more than one count but fewer than ten. One junction end does not reproduce the germline sequence, and a read error may be involved. The chain joins TRBV6-1 to TRBJ1-2, with 8 bases fitting TRBD1. There are 15 residues in the CDR3. The germline gives CDR1 MNHNS, CDR2 SASEGT. CDR3 nucleotides: TGTGTCAGCAGCCCTGACAGGGGAGCAAGCTATGGCTACACCTTC. Translated: CVSSPDRGASYGYTF.

A few counts support this clone. This specimen includes other DNA sequences encoding the same CDR3. The gene calls are TRBV12-3 or TRBV12-4 and TRBJ1-5; the D is unclear. Trimming removed 1 base from V and 16 bases from J, with 14 bases in between. The CDR3 is 12 amino acids. CDR3 sequence: CASSLDGFVGHF. The CDR3 DNA follows: TGTGCCAGCAGTTTAGATGGGTTCGTGGGTCATTTT.

As for this clone: One end of the junction does not line up with germline, which may come from a read error. V and J are TRBV20-1 and TRBJ2-2, with 9 bases fitting TRBD2. The CDR3 is made up of 16 amino acids. In germline, CDR1 is DFQATT, CDR2 SNEGSKA (reference sequence). The CDR3 spells CSARVQASGNAGELFF. The CDR3 nucleotides are TGCAGTGCTAGAGTCCAGGCTAGCGGGAACGCCGGGGAGCTGTTTTTT.

This chain links TRBV7-8 with TRBJ2-2; unclear D gene. Trimming left V 4 bases short and J 6 bases short, with 6 bases between. This CDR3 comprises 12 residues. Per the germline V gene, CDR1 is SGHVS and CDR2 is FQNEAQ. The CDR3 loop is CASSYSPGELFF. The DNA for the CDR3 is TGTGCCAGCAGCTACAGCCCCGGGGAGCTGTTTTTT.

This clone was picked up many times. The chain couples TRBV28 to TRBJ2-7; 7 bases fit TRBD1. The CDR3 spans 15 residues. CDR1 MDHEN and CDR2 SYDVKM come from the germline V gene. The J segment lost 4 bases and the V segment lost 6 bases, leaving 12 bases of the junction unmatched. As DNA, the CDR3 is TGTGCCAGCAGGGCCGCTCCCGGGACAGTATACGAGCAGTACTTC. This codes for CASRAAPGTVYEQYF.

This clone was counted many times. The V call is TRBV30, the J call TRBJ2-1; TRBD1 agrees at 7 bases. Germline V lookup: CDR1 GTSNPN, CDR2 SVGIG (reference sequence). CDR3 length equals 15 residues. Unmatched junction bases numbered 9, after V lost 5 bases and J lost 2 bases. The CDR3 DNA sequence: TGTGCCTGGGGAGAGGGGGCGGGCCCCTACAATGAGCAGTTCTTC. The encoded protein is CAWGEGAGPYNEQFF.

The rearrangement links TRBV20-1 to TRBJ2-1, with 10 bases that match TRBD2. CDR1 is DFQATT and CDR2 is SNEGSKA in the germline V gene (reference sequence). J lost 1 base, V lost 1 base, and 13 bases had no gene match. There are 19 residues in the CDR3. The DNA of the CDR3 is TGCAGTGCTAGAGCGCTGGGGATAGCGGGAGGCCTATCCTACAATGAGCAGTTCTTC. This codes for CSARALGIAGGLSYNEQFF.

This clone was counted ten times or more. This chain uses TRBV20-1 with TRBJ1-6; D gene unclear. CDR3 length: 15 residues. The V end lost 3 bases, the J end lost 9 bases, and 18 bases lay between the germline ends. Germline assignment: CDR1 DFQATT and CDR2 SNEGSKA (reference sequence). CDR3 sequence reads: CSARDLDVGSSPLHF. DNA for the CDR3: TGCAGTGCTAGGGACCTGGACGTTGGGAGTTCACCCCTCCACTTT.

This clone was counted at least ten times. This rearrangement joins TRBV11-3 to TRBJ2-1, with 12 nucleotides matching TRBD2. The germline gives CDR1 SGHNT, CDR2 YENEEA. The CDR3 runs to 15 residues. Losses at the gene ends were 5 bases for V and 9 bases for J; bases not matched to a gene: 8. In nucleotides, the CDR3 is TGTGCCAGCAGCCAACTAGCGGGAGGCCGTAGTGAGCAGTTCTTC. This encodes CASSQLAGGRSEQFF.

Comments on this clone: A read error may explain this, as a much larger clone is one base away. This same CDR3 is encoded by further DNA sequences in the sample. The rearrangement joins TRBV7-6 to TRBJ2-3; D is possibly TRBD2 (5 bases). Germline V CDR1 and CDR2: SGHVS, FNYEAQ. The CDR3 length is 14 residues. The V and J ends lost 5 bases and 5 bases respectively, with 14 bases between them. CDR3 nucleotides: TGTGCCAGCAGCCCTGGACTTCTCCAAGATACGCAGTATTTT. It yields the protein CASSPGLLQDTQYF.

This clone was recorded a few times. This may come from a read error, since a much larger clone is one base off. Other nucleotide sequences from this sample produce the same CDR3. The V call is TRBV29-1, the J call TRBJ1-1; D uncertain. Trimming stripped 4 bases from V and 7 bases from J, with 13 bases between. Germline CDR1 is SQVTM and CDR2 is ANQGSEA. This CDR3 has 12 amino acids. CDR3 nucleotide sequence: TGCAGCGTTGCGGTTTCGGGCAGTGAAGCTTTCTTT. Residues: CSVAVSGSEAFF.

This clone was detected many times. The V and J genes are TRBV7-8 and TRBJ2-7; D might be TRBD1 (6 bases). This CDR3 has 15 amino acids. V was trimmed by 5 bases and J by 1 base, leaving 15 bases between them. Germline values: CDR1 SGHVS, CDR2 FQNEAQ. The CDR3 DNA is TGTGCCAGCAGCCTGTACCGGGACACTTCCTACGAGCAGTACTTC. Translated, it gives CASSLYRDTSYEQYF.

The chain is built from TRBV11-2 and TRBJ2-3; TRBD1 matches 9 bases. The CDR3 extends over 15 amino acids. The ends lost 5 bases at V and 2 bases at J; junction bases unmatched: 5. The germline gives CDR1 SGHAT, CDR2 FQNNGV. The CDR3 DNA reads as TGTGCCAGCAGCACCGGGACAGGGTCCACAGATACGCAGTATTTT. Translated, it gives CASSTGTGSTDTQYF.

As regards this clone: This sample includes further DNA sequences coding for the same CDR3. This chain uses TRBV20-1 with TRBJ2-1; D might be TRBD2 (5 bases). V lost 6 bases to trimming and J lost 1 base, with 10 bases between them. The germline V gene encodes CDR1 DFQATT and CDR2 SNEGSKA (reference sequence). The CDR3 is 13 amino acids. CDR3 DNA sequence: TGCAGTGCCAGTTGGAGGTCCTACAATGAGCAGTTCTTC. Its protein product is CSASWRSYNEQFF.

In its sample, this clone was seen a few times. The rearrangement links TRBV20-1 to TRBJ1-1; D not resolved. Germline assignment: CDR1 DFQATT and CDR2 SNEGSKA (reference sequence). Trimming removed 5 bases at V and 1 base at J, with 8 bases between. CDR3 length: 12 residues. CDR3 sequence reads: CSAPRQNTEAFF. DNA of the CDR3: TGCAGTGCTCCCCGACAGAACACTGAAGCTTTCTTT.

This clone was found many times. The V call is TRBV6-4, the J call TRBJ1-1; D gene ambiguous. The CDR3 sequence is 13 residues long. V was clipped by 0 bases and J by 1 base, with 3 bases between them. Germline V gene data show CDR1 as MRHNA and CDR2 as SNTAGT. The CDR3 sequence: CASSDSANTEAFF. CDR3 DNA sequence: TGTGCCAGCAGTGACTCAGCGAACACTGAAGCTTTCTTT.

Many counts were recorded for this clone. This chain links TRBV18 with TRBJ2-3, with D hard to call. The V and J ends lost 3 bases and 0 bases respectively, with 13 bases between them. From germline, CDR1 is KGHSH and CDR2 LQKENI. CDR3 length: 16 residues. CDR3 in DNA: TGTGCCAGCTCACCTCGGCTTATGGGTAGCACAGATACGCAGTATTTT. Translated, it gives CASSPRLMGSTDTQYF.

This clone was recorded many times. With a much larger clone just one base away, this may be a read error. The CDR3 does not end in the conserved phenylalanine or tryptophan, so this is likely a read error. Here the CDR3 reads CASSTGTSGNIQYL. CDR3 nucleotide sequence: TGTGCCAGCAGTACGGGGACTAGCGGAAACATTCAGTACCTC. This sequence joins TRBV6-1 and TRBJ2-4; TRBD2 matches at 11 bases. The CDR3 extends over 14 amino acids. Trimming cost V 5 bases and J 6 bases; bases outside gene matches: 3. Germline assignment: CDR1 MNHNS and CDR2 SASEGT.

This clone was detected many times. The genes are TRBV6-4 and TRBJ2-3; the D call may be TRBD1 or TRBD2 (5 bases each). Per germline, CDR1 MRHNA and CDR2 SNTAGT. The CDR3 runs to 14 residues. V lost 6 bases, J lost 0 bases, and 10 bases lay in between. In nucleotides, the CDR3 is TGTGCCAGCAGCCGGGACCACAGCACAGATACGCAGTATTTT. It yields the protein CASSRDHSTDTQYF.

This clone came up many times. The rearrangement links TRBV5-1 to TRBJ1-2; D gene unclear. Germline V gives CDR1 SGHRS, CDR2 YFSETQ. The V and J ends lost 4 bases and 4 bases respectively, with 14 bases between them. The CDR3 has 14 amino acids. CDR3 in DNA: TGCGCCAGCAGCCAGAGCGGGGTGGGCTATGGCTACACCTTC. This codes for CASSQSGVGYGYTF.

This clone was seen many times. The chain has TRBV12-3 or TRBV12-4 and TRBJ1-2; D gene ambiguous. The CDR3 length is 12 residues. Trimming took 0 bases from V and 8 from J, leaving 7 bases between them. CDR3: CASSLAAEGYTF. In nucleotides, the CDR3 is TGTGCCAGCAGTTTAGCTGCCGAGGGCTACACCTTC.

The CDR3 DNA is TGTTCCTGGGGGCGCTCCTCGAGCACTGAAGCTTTCTTT. Translation gives CSWGRSSSTEAFF. V gene TRBV28 combines with J gene TRBJ1-1, with D possibly being TRBD1 (6 bases). The CDR3 is 13 residues long. CDR1 is MDHEN and CDR2 is SYDVKM in the germline V gene. Variable domain in full (rest from reference TRBV28 and TRBJ1-1): DVKVTQSSRYLVKRTGEKVFLECVQDMDHENMFWYRQDPGLGLRLIYFSYDVKMKEKGDIPEGYSVSREKKERFSLILESASTNQTSMYLCSWGRSSSTEAFFGQGTRLTVV.